A selection of T cell receptor beta chains follows, all from one sample in a study of shared clonotypes between healthy human individuals. Measured with immunoSEQ multiplex PCR; TCRdb has only the in-frame clones, and not every one. Here the sample spans over 2 million clones, 85% to 95% being singletons. The sample was naive CD4+ T cells from PBMCs. The receptors stem from a man aged 18 to 29 in good health. Some clones in this sample may be carry-over from other donors' samples. Each CDR3 is given with its conserved first and last residue. D genes are given only for firm matches. Some rows have no size entry. The others give once, few or many, or a class for an expanded clone.

CDR3 protein | CDR3 DNA | V gene | clone size | D gene | J gene
CASSPGLAETYEQYF | TGTGCCAGCTCACCCGGGCTAGCGGAGACCTACGAGCAGTACTTC | TRBV18 | NA | TRBD2 | TRBJ2-7
CASSSGVQNTEAFF | TGTGCCAGCAGTTCAGGGGTTCAGAACACTGAAGCTTTCTTT | TRBV6-5 | NA | NA | TRBJ1-1
CASSRRGPSNEKLFF | TGTGCCAGCAGTCGGCGGGGGCCTTCTAATGAAAAACTGTTTTTT | TRBV7-2 | NA | NA | TRBJ1-4
CASSDQLADTYNEQFF | TGTGCCAGCAGCGACCAACTAGCGGACACTTACAATGAGCAGTTCTTC | TRBV9 | NA | TRBD2 | TRBJ2-1
CASSPATGSSPLHF | TGCGCCAGCAGCCCCGCTACAGGGAGTTCACCCCTCCACTTT | TRBV5-1 | NA | NA | TRBJ1-6
CASSNRTNQPQHF | TGTGCCAGTAGTAATAGGACGAATCAGCCCCAGCATTTT | TRBV19 | NA | NA | TRBJ1-5
CASSLGGPLSNQPQHF | TGCGCCAGCAGCTTGGGGGGCCCTTTGAGCAATCAGCCCCAGCATTTT | TRBV5-1 | NA | NA | TRBJ1-5
CASSQELGETQYF | TGCGCCAGCAGCCAAGAACTGGGGGAGACCCAGTACTTC | TRBV4-3 | NA | NA | TRBJ2-5
CASSERAANEKLFF | TGTGCCAGCAGTGAAAGGGCAGCTAATGAAAAACTGTTTTTT | TRBV6-1 | NA | NA | TRBJ1-4
CASSIGGGAQPEKLFF | TGTGCCAGTAGTATAGGCGGGGGAGCACAGCCCGAAAAACTGTTTTTT | TRBV19 | NA | NA | TRBJ1-4
CASSRDRGQGNGYTF | TGTGCCAGCAGTCGGGACAGGGGGCAAGGAAATGGCTACACCTTC | TRBV6-1 | NA | TRBD1 | TRBJ1-2
CASRAGTVYSNQPQHF | TGTGCCAGCAGGGCCGGGACAGTTTATAGCAATCAGCCCCAGCATTTT | TRBV28 | NA | TRBD1 | TRBJ1-5
CASRLGQAYNQPQHF | TGTGCCAGCAGGCTAGGACAGGCTTACAATCAGCCCCAGCATTTT | TRBV6-6 | NA | TRBD1 | TRBJ1-5
CASSNNRNPGELFF | TGTGCCAGCAGTAACAATAGGAACCCCGGGGAGCTGTTTTTT | TRBV6-5 | NA | NA | TRBJ2-2
CASSPSNQPQHF | TGTGCCAGTAGTCCTAGCAATCAGCCCCAGCATTTT | TRBV19 | NA | NA | TRBJ1-5
CASSLQASGRETQYF | TGCGCCAGCAGCTTGCAGGCTAGCGGGAGAGAGACCCAGTACTTC | TRBV5-1 | NA | TRBD2 | TRBJ2-5
CASGGPSGGYTF | TGTGCCAGCGGAGGACCGAGTGGAGGCTACACCTTC | TRBV6-1 | NA | NA | TRBJ1-2
CASSGPLRQDGNTIYF | TGTGCCAGCAGCGGACCCCTGCGGCAGGACGGAAACACCATATATTTT | TRBV9 | NA | NA | TRBJ1-3
CASGFRRDSQLNEQFF | TGTGCTAGTGGTTTCCGCCGGGACAGCCAACTGAATGAGCAGTTCTTC | TRBV12-5 | NA | TRBD1 | TRBJ2-1
CANRDVHQPQHF | TGTGCCAACAGGGACGTCCATCAGCCCCAGCATTTT | TRBV6-5 | NA | NA | TRBJ1-5
CASSHLGEGPAQYF | TGTGCCAGCAGCCATCTGGGGGAGGGCCCTGCCCAGTACTTC | TRBV11-2 | NA | TRBD2 | TRBJ2-5
CASHRRGNQPQHF | TGTGCCAGCCACCGGCGGGGGAATCAGCCCCAGCATTTT | TRBV28 | NA | NA | TRBJ1-5
CASTLGPLGYEQYF | TGCGCCAGCACCCTGGGTCCCCTCGGATACGAGCAGTACTTC | TRBV5-1 | NA | NA | TRBJ2-7
CASSLMSGANVLTF | TGCGCCAGCAGCTTGATGTCTGGGGCCAACGTCCTGACTTTC | TRBV5-1 | NA | NA | TRBJ2-6
CASSYSGTGGREQFF | TGTGCCAGCAGTTATTCGGGGACAGGGGGCAGGGAGCAGTTCTTC | TRBV6-5 | NA | TRBD1 | TRBJ2-1
CASSLVEGVAGVFIYEQYF | TGTGCCAGCAGCTTGGTGGAGGGGGTAGCGGGAGTTTTTATCTACGAGCAGTACTTC | TRBV7-2 | NA | TRBD2 | TRBJ2-7
CASNDPTGGDTGELFF | TGCGCCAGCAACGACCCTACGGGGGGCGACACCGGGGAGCTGTTTTTT | TRBV5-1 | NA | NA | TRBJ2-2
CASSRGYGTEAFF | TGTGCCAGCAGCCGCGGGTACGGTACTGAAGCTTTCTTT | TRBV11-2 | NA | NA | TRBJ1-1
CASSQEWARQSNYYGYTF | TGTGCCAGCAGCCAAGAATGGGCACGGCAGTCTAACTACTATGGCTACACCTTC | TRBV4-2 | NA | NA | TRBJ1-2
CASSTPQARIAGNTIYF | TGTGCCAGCAGCACGCCACAGGCCCGGATAGCTGGAAACACCATATATTTT | TRBV7-8 | NA | NA | TRBJ1-3
CASSLGASYNEQFF | TGTGCCAGCAGCTTGGGAGCGTCCTACAATGAGCAGTTCTTC | TRBV7-9 | NA | NA | TRBJ2-1
CASSLPRGRPYNEQFF | TGTGCCAGCAGCTTGCCGCGTGGGAGGCCCTACAATGAGCAGTTCTTC | TRBV5-4 | once | NA | TRBJ2-1
CASSPGGRAKNIQYF | TGTGCCAGCAGTCCGGGGGGTCGGGCCAAAAACATTCAGTACTTC | TRBV6-5 | NA | TRBD2 | TRBJ2-4
CASSLVAGTEGYEQYF | TGCGCCAGCAGCTTGGTAGCAGGGACAGAGGGCTACGAGCAGTACTTC | TRBV5-1 | NA | TRBD1 | TRBJ2-7